These 19 T cell receptor beta chains originate from one sample sequenced in a study of blood T cells in healthy people across ages. A second PCR, run for about 7 to 11 cycles, used a sample-barcoded 5' primer plus a J-beta primer mix. Via MiXCR, TCRdb re-called the 5' RACE reads, giving one row per CDR3 protein. Of fewer than 2,000,000 distinct CDR3 sequences in the sample, 39% were seen once. The sample taken for sequencing was blood. These receptors originate from a human donor in good health.

The chain joins TRBV20-1 to TRBJ2-7, with a possible D match to TRBD2 (6 bases). The V gene lost 0 bases and the J gene lost 2 bases, with 11 bases spanning the gap. CDR1 is DFQATT and CDR2 is SNEGSKA in the germline V gene (reference sequence). The CDR3 totals 14 residues. CDR3 sequence: CSARERDRPYEQYF. The CDR3 nucleotides are TGCAGTGCTAGAGAGCGGGACCGGCCCTACGAGCAGTACTTC.

The J gene is TRBJ2-1, the V gene TRBV5-3; perhaps TRBD1 as D (6 bases). TRBV5-3 is given ORF status, its function remaining uncertain. Between the trimmed V and J ends, which lost 2 bases and 2 bases, there was a span of 26 bases. This CDR3 is built from 20 residues. Here the CDR3 reads CARSFTEQGWGKGPYNEQFF. CDR3 coding DNA: TGTGCCAGAAGCTTCACTGAACAGGGATGGGGTAAGGGTCCCTACAATGAGCAGTTCTTC.

V gene TRBV20-1 combines with J gene TRBJ2-5; a weak D match, TRBD2 (7 bases). This CDR3 has 16 amino acids. Trimming removed 0 bases at V and 3 bases at J, with 17 bases between. Germline lookup yields CDR1 DFQATT and CDR2 SNEGSKA (reference sequence). The CDR3 sequence is CSARDVGGGAEETQYF. CDR3 sequence (DNA): TGCAGTGCTAGAGATGTGGGGGGGGGCGCGGAAGAGACCCAGTACTTC.

This chain uses TRBV4-2 with TRBJ2-3; no firm D call. Trimming took 3 bases from V and 8 from J, leaving 18 bases between them. CDR3 length: 15 amino acids. Germline CDR1 reads LGHNA; CDR2 reads YNFKEQ. The CDR3 DNA reads TGTGCCAGCAGCCATGATGGCCCCCTGATGGGTACGCAGTATTTT. Residues: CASSHDGPLMGTQYF.

There are a few counts of this clonotype. The chain employs TRBV12-3 or TRBV12-4 and TRBJ2-1; 9 nucleotides align to TRBD2. V was pared by 2 bases and J by 10 bases, with 9 bases of the junction left unmatched. The CDR3 totals 15 residues. CDR3 nucleotides: TGTGCCAGCAGTTTAAGGCGGGGGGGCCTTGGCGAGCAGTTCTTC. This encodes CASSLRRGGLGEQFF.

This chain connects TRBV7-3 to TRBJ2-1; D is unclear. This CDR3 is 13 amino acids long. Trimming pared 4 bases from V and 6 bases from J, leaving 10 bases between. Looked up from germline, CDR1 is SGHTA and CDR2 is FQGTGA. This CDR3 reads CASSSMATNEQFF. CDR3 in DNA: TGTGCCAGCAGCTCCATGGCGACCAATGAGCAGTTCTTC.

The genes are TRBV4-2 and TRBJ2-5; D unresolved. Germline lookup yields CDR1 LGHNA and CDR2 YNFKEQ. The CDR3 is made up of 13 amino acids. V gave up 0 bases and J gave up 5 bases, with 7 bases separating them. The CDR3, as DNA: TGTGCCAGCAGCCAAGATCGAGATGAGACCCAGTACTTC. Protein sequence: CASSQDRDETQYF.

This clonotype was observed once. Without the conserved terminal phenylalanine or tryptophan, this CDR3 likely stems from a read error. V gene TRBV20-1 combines with J gene TRBJ2-7; D unclear. V lost 3 bases and J lost 2, with 17 bases in between. The CDR3 has 15 residues. CDR1 is DFQATT, CDR2 SNEGSKA, per germline (reference sequence). The CDR3: CSASIPGQLPYEQYY. CDR3 nucleotide sequence: TGCAGTGCTAGTATCCCGGGTCAGCTTCCCTACGAGCAGTACTAC.

This clonotype was counted between two and nine times. V and J are TRBV20-1 and TRBJ2-5; unclear D gene. The germline CDR1 and CDR2 sequences are DFQATT and SNEGSKA (reference sequence). This CDR3 is 12 amino acids long. The V end was cut by 3 bases, the J end by 5 bases, with 10 bases between. CDR3 amino acids: CSASQNGETQYF. The CDR3 coding sequence is TGCAGTGCTAGCCAGAACGGGGAGACCCAGTACTTC.

This clonotype has a handful of counts. CDR3 sequence reads: CASSHLAGGGLSDTQYF. CDR3 coding DNA: TGCGCCAGCAGCCATTTGGCGGGGGGAGGGCTCTCAGATACGCAGTATTTT. The rearrangement joins TRBV4-1 to TRBJ2-3, with 8 nucleotides matching TRBD2. The CDR3 length is 17 residues. CDR1 MGHRA and CDR2 YSYEKL come from the germline V gene. With V trimmed by 3 bases and J by 4 bases, 12 bases remained unmatched.

V is TRBV29-1 and J is TRBJ1-1; D gene uncertain. Trimming shortened V by 4 bases and J by 1 base, and 10 bases separated the two germline ends. CDR3 length: 13 amino acids. Germline V lookup: CDR1 SQVTM, CDR2 ANQGSEA. The CDR3 sequence: CSVVRAGNTEAFF. For the CDR3, the DNA is TGCAGCGTTGTGAGGGCAGGGAACACTGAAGCTTTCTTT.

This clonotype was seen ten or more times. The chain joins TRBV5-6 to TRBJ2-1, with a weak D call TRBD1 (5 bases). The germline gives CDR1 SGHDT, CDR2 YYEEEE. V gave up 0 bases and J gave up 9 bases, with 7 bases separating them. There are 12 residues in the CDR3. This CDR3 reads CASSLGQGEQFF. Written as DNA, the CDR3 is TGTGCCAGCAGCTTGGGGCAGGGTGAGCAGTTCTTC. The complete variable domain, with remaining parts taken from reference TRBV5-6 and TRBJ2-1, reads DAGVTQSPTHLIKTRGQQVTLRCSPKSGHDTVSWYQQALGQGPQFIFQYYEEEERQRGNFPDRFSGHQFPNYSSELNVNALLLGDSALYLCASSLGQGEQFFGPGTRLTVL.

The genes are TRBV27 and TRBJ2-1; TRBD2 matches 7 bases. The V gene end was trimmed by 6 bases and the J gene end by 3 bases; junction bases not matched to a gene: 5. CDR3 length: 14 amino acids. The germline CDR1 and CDR2 sequences are MNHEY and SMNVEV (reference sequence). The CDR3 region has the DNA TGTGCCAGCAGCCCAGCGGGGTACTACAATGAGCAGTTCTTC. This codes for CASSPAGYYNEQFF.

The rearrangement links TRBV19 to TRBJ1-2; D is unresolved. The germline CDR1 and CDR2 sequences are LNHDA and SQIVND (reference sequence). Between the trimmed V and J ends, which lost 2 bases and 6 bases, there was a span of 19 bases. This CDR3 contains 16 residues. CDR3 DNA sequence: TGTGCCAGTAGTATACCAACCGGGAGGACCGGAGATGGCTACACCTTC. Protein sequence: CASSIPTGRTGDGYTF.

This clonotype occurred once. The chain combines TRBV6-4 with TRBJ2-3, with D maybe TRBD1 (5 bases). The CDR3 has 18 amino acids. Trimming removed 0 bases from V and 2 bases from J, with 18 bases in between. CDR1 and CDR2 from the germline V gene are MRHNA and SNTAGT. DNA of the CDR3: TGTGCCAGCAGTGACTCCCCTGGTGGAGTAGGGGCCACAGATACGCAGTATTTT. This gives the protein CASSDSPGGVGATDTQYF.

This clonotype has just a few counts. This chain connects TRBV20-1 to TRBJ2-4, with D possibly being TRBD2 (5 bases). Trimming removed 5 bases from V and 13 bases from J, with 15 bases in between. The CDR3 is 11 amino acids. CDR1 is DFQATT, CDR2 SNEGSKA, per germline (reference sequence). In nucleotides, the CDR3 is TGCAGTGCTGAGGTTGAGTGGGAGCAGTACTTC. Its translation is CSAEVEWEQYF.

This clonotype was seen ten or more times. The chain is built from TRBV7-2 and TRBJ2-1, with TRBD2 identical over 8 bases. CDR3 size: 15 residues. V was pared by 1 base and J by 6 bases, with 5 bases of the junction left unmatched. Germline lookup yields CDR1 SGHTA and CDR2 FQGNSA. CDR3 DNA sequence: TGTGCCAGCAGCTTAGACCGGGGGGGCTTCAATGAGCAGTTCTTC. It codes for CASSLDRGGFNEQFF.

The rearrangement uses TRBV28 and TRBJ2-1; D remains unclear. Germline CDR1 is MDHEN and CDR2 is SYDVKM. There are 16 residues in the CDR3. V gave up 2 bases and J gave up 9 bases, with 20 bases separating them. The CDR3 nucleotides read TGTGCCAGCAGTTTAGCATCCGAGACTTACTTCACTGAGCAGTTCTTC. Amino acids: CASSLASETYFTEQFF.

As to this clonotype: This may come from a read error, since a much larger clone is one base off. V usage is TRBV29-1 and J usage is TRBJ2-4; 9 bases match TRBD1. The germline CDR1 and CDR2 sequences are SQVTM and ANQGSEA. This CDR3 contains 15 residues. The J segment lost 13 bases and the V segment lost 6 bases, leaving 19 bases of the junction unmatched. CDR3 in amino acids: CSVPHRDREINEQYF. CDR3 nucleotides: TGCAGCGTACCTCACCGGGACAGGGAAATCAATGAGCAGTACTTC.